This T cell receptor (beta chain) was recovered during a study of blood T cell repertoires in COVID-19. On the study more broadly: Both acute and convalescent COVID-19 samples were obtained from the United States, Italy and Spain. The cDNA or gDNA used as material had been derived from T cells, B-cell-depleted T cells, or PBMCs.

Original processing notes: Scientists estimated how many nucleated cells there were by amplifying reference gene primers. The table came from immunoSEQ multiplex PCR; TCRdb's copy has only in-frame clones and leaves some out. The V and J calls and clone size were taken over from that table, and D and trimming were inferred from the DNA. The repertoire holds some 300,000 clones, nearly 90% seen once, with 0.8% to 1.3% in the top ten. CDR1 SGDLS and CDR2 YYNGEE come from the germline V gene. Trimming removed 2 bases from V and 0 bases from J, with 36 bases in between. The CDR3 is 24 residues long. Enrolled during active infection, Seattle patients were then followed longitudinally. This clone was found once.

V and J are TRBV9 and TRBJ2-1; the D gene is possibly TRBD2 (5 bases). This receptor was identified in a woman between 35 and 50 years old with COVID-19, enrolled during active disease. The sample consisted of peripheral blood. This chain's CDR3 is CASSVTIPSGWQDSGRASYNEQFF. The CDR3 region has the DNA TGTGCCAGCAGCGTTACCATCCCGTCCGGGTGGCAGGACTCAGGTCGGGCCTCCTACAATGAGCAGTTCTTC.